The clone carrying this TCR beta chain was observed a few times. In the original processing: Counts of nucleated cells, estimated from reference gene primer amplification, were obtained. Sequencing used immunoSEQ multiplex PCR; TCRdb keeps in-frame clones, though not all of them. D and trimming come from the DNA, and the V and J calls and clone size come from that table. The sample includes fewer than 150,000 clones, under 85% of them seen just once. Looked up from germline, CDR1 is SNHLY and CDR2 is FYNNEI. Trimming removed 7 bases from V and 6 bases from J, with 21 bases in between. This CDR3 is 15 amino acids long. This record belongs to a study of blood T cell repertoires in COVID-19. A COVID-19 case had been met by exposed participants during the 2 weeks before study entry.

The chain has TRBV2 and TRBJ1-1; D call uncertain. The sample taken for sequencing was PBMCs or T cells enriched from blood (not recorded which). The clonotype originates from a woman aged 18-29 years who had been exposed to COVID-19. The DNA for the CDR3 is TGTGCCAGCAATTTGGGAGGGAGGTACGGCGCTGAAGCTTTCTTT. Protein sequence: CASNLGGRYGAEAFF.